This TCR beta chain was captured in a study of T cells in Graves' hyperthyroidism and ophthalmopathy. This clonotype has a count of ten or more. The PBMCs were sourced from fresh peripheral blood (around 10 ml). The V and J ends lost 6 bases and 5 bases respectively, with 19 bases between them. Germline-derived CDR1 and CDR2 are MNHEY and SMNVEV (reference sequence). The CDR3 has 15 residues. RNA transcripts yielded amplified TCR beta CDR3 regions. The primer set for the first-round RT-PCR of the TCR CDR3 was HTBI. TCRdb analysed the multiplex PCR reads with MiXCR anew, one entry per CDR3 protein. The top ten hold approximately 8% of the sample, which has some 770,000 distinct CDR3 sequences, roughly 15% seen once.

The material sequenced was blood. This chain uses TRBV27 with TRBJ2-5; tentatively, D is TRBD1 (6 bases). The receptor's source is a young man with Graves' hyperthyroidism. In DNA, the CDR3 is TGTGCCAGCAGGCCCCTTCAGGGGTCCCGCGAGACCCAGTACTTC. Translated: CASRPLQGSRETQYF.